These 21 T cell receptor beta chains were sequenced from one sample in a study of blood T cell repertoires in COVID-19. Data came from immunoSEQ multiplex PCR; TCRdb stores just in-frame clones and leaves some out. The table has some 280,000 clones, 89% seen once. Material for sequencing was peripheral blood. The source of these receptors is a woman in her sixties or seventies with acute or convalescent COVID-19.

The chain recombines TRBV6-5 with TRBJ2-1; 13 nucleotides match TRBD2. After removal of 6 bases from V and 9 bases from J, the junction contained 5 bases not matched to a gene. The CDR3 is 14 residues long. CDR1 is MNHEY and CDR2 is SVGAGI in the germline V gene. In DNA form, the CDR3 reads TGTGCCAGCAGACTAGCGGGAGGGTATTCTGAGCAGTTCTTC. Its translation: CASRLAGGYSEQFF.

The chain links TRBV12-3 or TRBV12-4 to TRBJ1-6; D is uncertain. This CDR3 is 13 amino acids long. Trimming cost V 7 bases and J 6 bases, with 10 bases left between them. The CDR3: CASTQSGNSPLHF. CDR3 sequence (DNA): TGTGCCAGCACTCAGAGCGGTAATTCACCCCTCCACTTT.

The chain carries TRBV28 and TRBJ1-2; TRBD1 matches at 9 bases. This CDR3 is 18 amino acids long. The V gene's germline CDR1 is MDHEN and CDR2 SYDVKM. V was clipped by 3 bases and J by 3 bases; unmatched bases: 14. As DNA, the CDR3 is TGTGCCAGCAGTTTCCGTCGGGAGGGGACAGGGCGTCACTATGGCTACACCTTC. Translating gives CASSFRREGTGRHYGYTF.

The gene calls are TRBV29-1 and TRBJ1-4; 9 nucleotides align to TRBD1. The CDR3 runs 11 residues. Trimming cost V 4 bases and J 12 bases; bases outside gene matches: 3. Germline V gene lookup returns CDR1 SQVTM and CDR2 ANQGSEA. The CDR3 reads CSVGQGEELFF. DNA of the CDR3: TGCAGCGTTGGACAGGGGGAAGAACTGTTTTTT.

This rearrangement joins TRBV5-6 to TRBJ2-5; D is perhaps TRBD2 (5 bases). Per germline, CDR1 SGHDT and CDR2 YYEEEE. CDR3 length: 14 residues. V dropped 4 bases and J dropped 7 bases, with 17 bases sitting between them. The CDR3 region is CASSPSARDRTQYF. The DNA for the CDR3 is TGTGCCAGCAGCCCCAGCGCACGGGATCGGACCCAGTACTTC.

Written as DNA, the CDR3 is TGTGCCAGCAGATCCACAGGGGTCACCACATCCTACGAGCAGTACTTC. As protein: CASRSTGVTTSYEQYF. The rearrangement links TRBV28 to TRBJ2-7; TRBD1 matches at 7 bases. There are 16 residues in the CDR3. V dropped 6 bases and J dropped 1; count of bases not matched to a gene: 12. The germline V gene has CDR1 MDHEN and CDR2 SYDVKM.

This clone was seen a few times. This rearrangement joins TRBV14 to TRBJ1-1; D is undetermined. The CDR3 has 15 amino acids. Germline CDR1 SGHDN, CDR2 FVKESK. V lost 1 base and J 0 bases, leaving 9 bases between the germline ends. The CDR3 region is CASSQARLVNTEAFF. CDR3 nucleotide sequence: TGTGCCAGCAGCCAAGCCAGACTCGTGAACACTGAAGCTTTCTTT.

This chain connects TRBV5-1 to TRBJ1-3; D remains unclear. Germline V lookup: CDR1 SGHRS, CDR2 YFSETQ. The CDR3 spans 16 residues. The V end was cut by 4 bases, the J end by 3 bases, with 17 bases between. The CDR3 sequence: CASSPGFVGVGNTIYF. The CDR3 DNA reads TGCGCCAGCAGCCCTGGTTTCGTCGGGGTTGGAAACACCATATATTTT.

The rearrangement joins TRBV5-1 to TRBJ1-1; D gene ambiguous. This CDR3 is built from 14 residues. With 0 bases removed from V and 1 base from J, the gap between germline ends came to 7 bases. Germline loops: CDR1 SGHRS, CDR2 YFSETQ. As DNA, the CDR3 is TGCGCCAGCAGCTTGGCCCTCCCGAACACTGAAGCTTTCTTT. It yields the protein CASSLALPNTEAFF.

Written as DNA, the CDR3 is TGTGCCAGCAGAAACGGCGACAGGTTGGCCGGGGAGCTGTTTTTT. It is translated as CASRNGDRLAGELFF. This chain joins TRBV28 and TRBJ2-2; D possibly corresponds to TRBD1 (6 bases). The CDR3 is 15 amino acids. V was trimmed by 6 bases and J by 6 bases, leaving 17 bases between them. The germline CDR1 and CDR2 sequences are MDHEN and SYDVKM.

CDR3 in amino acids: CASRQTGAGNEQYF. The CDR3 nucleotides read TGTGCCAGCCGGCAGACAGGTGCGGGCAACGAGCAGTACTTC. The V gene is TRBV6-5, the J gene TRBJ2-7; D is possibly TRBD1 (6 bases). The germline V and J ends were trimmed by 8 bases and 5 bases, with 19 bases remaining between them. This CDR3 is built from 14 residues. Germline V gene sequence: CDR1 MNHEY, CDR2 SVGAGI.

V is TRBV27 and J is TRBJ1-4; 7 bases line up with TRBD1. Germline V gene data show CDR1 as MNHEY and CDR2 as SMNVEV (reference sequence). CDR3 length: 14 residues. V lost 3 bases, J lost 3 bases, and 1 base stayed unmatched. CDR3 protein: CASSFQGANEKLFF. CDR3 nucleotides: TGTGCCAGCAGTTTTCAGGGGGCTAATGAAAAACTGTTTTTT.

This clone was counted a single time. The rearrangement joins TRBV6-5 to TRBJ1-1, with D possibly being TRBD1 (5 bases). The CDR3 is made up of 15 amino acids. Germline V gene lookup returns CDR1 MNHEY and CDR2 SVGAGI. Trimming took 0 bases from V and 4 from J, leaving 12 bases between them. The CDR3 DNA is TGTGCCAGCAGTTACTCGTTCCAGGGAGGCACTGAAGCTTTCTTT. Translating it yields CASSYSFQGGTEAFF.

This sequence joins TRBV19 and TRBJ2-2, with 8 bases matching TRBD1. The length of the CDR3 is 16 residues. The germline V gene has CDR1 LNHDA and CDR2 SQIVND (reference sequence). V was clipped by 4 bases and J by 0 bases; unmatched bases: 4. CDR3 protein: CASSTRTGTNTGELFF. The CDR3 nucleotides read TGTGCCAGTAGTACCAGGACAGGGACGAACACCGGGGAGCTGTTTTTT.

J is TRBJ1-1 and V is TRBV4-1; D might be TRBD1 (5 bases). The V end was cut by 0 bases, the J end by 0 bases, with 8 bases between. This CDR3 spans 15 amino acids. Germline V gene data show CDR1 as MGHRA and CDR2 as YSYEKL. The CDR3 bases are TGCGCCAGCAGCCAAGAAGACAGAATGAACACTGAAGCTTTCTTT. It specifies CASSQEDRMNTEAFF.

This sequence joins TRBV5-4 and TRBJ2-1, with D possibly TRBD1 on 5 matching bases. V lost 3 bases and J lost 12, with 13 bases in between. The CDR3 is 12 amino acids. Germline V lookup: CDR1 SGHNT, CDR2 YYREEE (reference sequence). CDR3 nucleotides: TGTGCCAGCAGCTACGACAGTCTAAGGCAGTTCTTC. Protein sequence: CASSYDSLRQFF.

The genes are TRBV24-1 and TRBJ2-2; tentatively, D is TRBD2 (7 bases). This CDR3 has 16 amino acids. Trimming shortened V by 1 base and J by 4 bases, and 12 bases separated the two germline ends. Germline CDR1 is KGHDR and CDR2 is SFDVKD. CDR3 DNA: TGTGCCACCAGTGATTTAGGAAGGGGGGGCACCGGGGAGCTGTTTTTT. Translation: CATSDLGRGGTGELFF.

The chain recombines TRBV4-1 with TRBJ1-5, with D possibly TRBD1 on 5 matching bases. The CDR3 totals 18 residues. The germline V gene encodes CDR1 MGHRA and CDR2 YSYEKL. V was clipped by 1 base and J by 2 bases, with 18 bases between them. The CDR3: CASSQVGGRGKGNQPQHF. As DNA, the CDR3 is TGCGCCAGCAGCCAAGTGGGGGGAAGGGGTAAGGGCAATCAGCCCCAGCATTTT.

The rearrangement links TRBV5-1 to TRBJ1-1; TRBD1 agrees at 7 bases. Looked up from germline, CDR1 is SGHRS and CDR2 is YFSETQ. J was trimmed by 3 bases and V by 4 bases; bases with no gene match: 12. This CDR3 has 16 residues. In DNA form, the CDR3 reads TGCGCCAGCAGCCATACCAAGACAGGGCCCGACACTGAAGCTTTCTTT. This gives the protein CASSHTKTGPDTEAFF.

The chain combines TRBV4-3 with TRBJ1-2; the D is unclear. V lost 10 bases, J lost 3 bases, and 12 bases lay in between. CDR3 size: 12 residues. Germline V lookup: CDR1 LGHNA, CDR2 YSLEER. This chain's CDR3 is CANRLWDYGYTF. For the CDR3, the DNA is TGCGCCAACCGACTATGGGACTATGGCTACACCTTC.

This chain uses TRBV3-1 (or the pseudogene TRBV3-2) with TRBJ1-3; D may be TRBD1 (5 bases). Trimming took 0 bases from V and 4 from J, leaving 7 bases between them. CDR3 size: 14 residues. Germline V gene data show CDR1 as LGHDT and CDR2 as YNNKEL (reference sequence). CDR3: CASSQEGAGNTIYF. In DNA form, the CDR3 reads TGTGCCAGCAGCCAAGAAGGGGCCGGAAACACCATATATTTT.